The sequence of this T cell receptor (beta chain) was determined in a study of CD8 T cells in ankylosing spondylitis. TCRdb reprocessed the 5' RACE reads via MiXCR and lists one record per CDR3 protein. The table has under 250,000 distinct CDR3 sequences, about 11% seen once. This clonotype was seen ten or more times. With 6 bases clipped from V and 6 bases from J, the junction kept 16 bases outside the gene matches. The CDR3 consists of 16 residues. CDR1 is MNHNS and CDR2 is SASEGT in the germline V gene. The sequenced material came from blood, either unsorted or a sorted T cell fraction (not recorded which). The receptor was derived from a male donor with ankylosing spondylitis or in good health (not recorded which). The chain couples TRBV6-1 to TRBJ2-7; 8 bases are shared with TRBD2. CDR3 protein: CASRSGGTRRATEQYF. The CDR3 coding sequence is TGTGCCAGCAGGTCCGGCGGGACTAGGAGGGCCACCGAGCAGTACTTC.